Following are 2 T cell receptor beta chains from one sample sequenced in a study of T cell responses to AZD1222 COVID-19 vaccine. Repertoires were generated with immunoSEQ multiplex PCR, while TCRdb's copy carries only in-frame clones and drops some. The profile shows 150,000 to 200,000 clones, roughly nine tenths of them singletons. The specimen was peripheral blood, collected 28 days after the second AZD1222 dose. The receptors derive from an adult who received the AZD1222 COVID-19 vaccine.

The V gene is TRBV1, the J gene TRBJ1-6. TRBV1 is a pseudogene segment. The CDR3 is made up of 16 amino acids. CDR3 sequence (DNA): TGCACCAGCAGCCATAACGGGGCATTACCCAATTCACCCCTCCACTTT. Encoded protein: CTSSHNGALPNSPLHF.

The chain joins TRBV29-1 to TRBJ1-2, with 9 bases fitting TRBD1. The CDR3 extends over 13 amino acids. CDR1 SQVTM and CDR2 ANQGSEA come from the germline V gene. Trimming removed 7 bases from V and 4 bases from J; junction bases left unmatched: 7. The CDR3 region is CSATGGRGYGYTF. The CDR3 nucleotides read TGCAGCGCTACAGGGGGCCGGGGCTATGGCTACACCTTC.